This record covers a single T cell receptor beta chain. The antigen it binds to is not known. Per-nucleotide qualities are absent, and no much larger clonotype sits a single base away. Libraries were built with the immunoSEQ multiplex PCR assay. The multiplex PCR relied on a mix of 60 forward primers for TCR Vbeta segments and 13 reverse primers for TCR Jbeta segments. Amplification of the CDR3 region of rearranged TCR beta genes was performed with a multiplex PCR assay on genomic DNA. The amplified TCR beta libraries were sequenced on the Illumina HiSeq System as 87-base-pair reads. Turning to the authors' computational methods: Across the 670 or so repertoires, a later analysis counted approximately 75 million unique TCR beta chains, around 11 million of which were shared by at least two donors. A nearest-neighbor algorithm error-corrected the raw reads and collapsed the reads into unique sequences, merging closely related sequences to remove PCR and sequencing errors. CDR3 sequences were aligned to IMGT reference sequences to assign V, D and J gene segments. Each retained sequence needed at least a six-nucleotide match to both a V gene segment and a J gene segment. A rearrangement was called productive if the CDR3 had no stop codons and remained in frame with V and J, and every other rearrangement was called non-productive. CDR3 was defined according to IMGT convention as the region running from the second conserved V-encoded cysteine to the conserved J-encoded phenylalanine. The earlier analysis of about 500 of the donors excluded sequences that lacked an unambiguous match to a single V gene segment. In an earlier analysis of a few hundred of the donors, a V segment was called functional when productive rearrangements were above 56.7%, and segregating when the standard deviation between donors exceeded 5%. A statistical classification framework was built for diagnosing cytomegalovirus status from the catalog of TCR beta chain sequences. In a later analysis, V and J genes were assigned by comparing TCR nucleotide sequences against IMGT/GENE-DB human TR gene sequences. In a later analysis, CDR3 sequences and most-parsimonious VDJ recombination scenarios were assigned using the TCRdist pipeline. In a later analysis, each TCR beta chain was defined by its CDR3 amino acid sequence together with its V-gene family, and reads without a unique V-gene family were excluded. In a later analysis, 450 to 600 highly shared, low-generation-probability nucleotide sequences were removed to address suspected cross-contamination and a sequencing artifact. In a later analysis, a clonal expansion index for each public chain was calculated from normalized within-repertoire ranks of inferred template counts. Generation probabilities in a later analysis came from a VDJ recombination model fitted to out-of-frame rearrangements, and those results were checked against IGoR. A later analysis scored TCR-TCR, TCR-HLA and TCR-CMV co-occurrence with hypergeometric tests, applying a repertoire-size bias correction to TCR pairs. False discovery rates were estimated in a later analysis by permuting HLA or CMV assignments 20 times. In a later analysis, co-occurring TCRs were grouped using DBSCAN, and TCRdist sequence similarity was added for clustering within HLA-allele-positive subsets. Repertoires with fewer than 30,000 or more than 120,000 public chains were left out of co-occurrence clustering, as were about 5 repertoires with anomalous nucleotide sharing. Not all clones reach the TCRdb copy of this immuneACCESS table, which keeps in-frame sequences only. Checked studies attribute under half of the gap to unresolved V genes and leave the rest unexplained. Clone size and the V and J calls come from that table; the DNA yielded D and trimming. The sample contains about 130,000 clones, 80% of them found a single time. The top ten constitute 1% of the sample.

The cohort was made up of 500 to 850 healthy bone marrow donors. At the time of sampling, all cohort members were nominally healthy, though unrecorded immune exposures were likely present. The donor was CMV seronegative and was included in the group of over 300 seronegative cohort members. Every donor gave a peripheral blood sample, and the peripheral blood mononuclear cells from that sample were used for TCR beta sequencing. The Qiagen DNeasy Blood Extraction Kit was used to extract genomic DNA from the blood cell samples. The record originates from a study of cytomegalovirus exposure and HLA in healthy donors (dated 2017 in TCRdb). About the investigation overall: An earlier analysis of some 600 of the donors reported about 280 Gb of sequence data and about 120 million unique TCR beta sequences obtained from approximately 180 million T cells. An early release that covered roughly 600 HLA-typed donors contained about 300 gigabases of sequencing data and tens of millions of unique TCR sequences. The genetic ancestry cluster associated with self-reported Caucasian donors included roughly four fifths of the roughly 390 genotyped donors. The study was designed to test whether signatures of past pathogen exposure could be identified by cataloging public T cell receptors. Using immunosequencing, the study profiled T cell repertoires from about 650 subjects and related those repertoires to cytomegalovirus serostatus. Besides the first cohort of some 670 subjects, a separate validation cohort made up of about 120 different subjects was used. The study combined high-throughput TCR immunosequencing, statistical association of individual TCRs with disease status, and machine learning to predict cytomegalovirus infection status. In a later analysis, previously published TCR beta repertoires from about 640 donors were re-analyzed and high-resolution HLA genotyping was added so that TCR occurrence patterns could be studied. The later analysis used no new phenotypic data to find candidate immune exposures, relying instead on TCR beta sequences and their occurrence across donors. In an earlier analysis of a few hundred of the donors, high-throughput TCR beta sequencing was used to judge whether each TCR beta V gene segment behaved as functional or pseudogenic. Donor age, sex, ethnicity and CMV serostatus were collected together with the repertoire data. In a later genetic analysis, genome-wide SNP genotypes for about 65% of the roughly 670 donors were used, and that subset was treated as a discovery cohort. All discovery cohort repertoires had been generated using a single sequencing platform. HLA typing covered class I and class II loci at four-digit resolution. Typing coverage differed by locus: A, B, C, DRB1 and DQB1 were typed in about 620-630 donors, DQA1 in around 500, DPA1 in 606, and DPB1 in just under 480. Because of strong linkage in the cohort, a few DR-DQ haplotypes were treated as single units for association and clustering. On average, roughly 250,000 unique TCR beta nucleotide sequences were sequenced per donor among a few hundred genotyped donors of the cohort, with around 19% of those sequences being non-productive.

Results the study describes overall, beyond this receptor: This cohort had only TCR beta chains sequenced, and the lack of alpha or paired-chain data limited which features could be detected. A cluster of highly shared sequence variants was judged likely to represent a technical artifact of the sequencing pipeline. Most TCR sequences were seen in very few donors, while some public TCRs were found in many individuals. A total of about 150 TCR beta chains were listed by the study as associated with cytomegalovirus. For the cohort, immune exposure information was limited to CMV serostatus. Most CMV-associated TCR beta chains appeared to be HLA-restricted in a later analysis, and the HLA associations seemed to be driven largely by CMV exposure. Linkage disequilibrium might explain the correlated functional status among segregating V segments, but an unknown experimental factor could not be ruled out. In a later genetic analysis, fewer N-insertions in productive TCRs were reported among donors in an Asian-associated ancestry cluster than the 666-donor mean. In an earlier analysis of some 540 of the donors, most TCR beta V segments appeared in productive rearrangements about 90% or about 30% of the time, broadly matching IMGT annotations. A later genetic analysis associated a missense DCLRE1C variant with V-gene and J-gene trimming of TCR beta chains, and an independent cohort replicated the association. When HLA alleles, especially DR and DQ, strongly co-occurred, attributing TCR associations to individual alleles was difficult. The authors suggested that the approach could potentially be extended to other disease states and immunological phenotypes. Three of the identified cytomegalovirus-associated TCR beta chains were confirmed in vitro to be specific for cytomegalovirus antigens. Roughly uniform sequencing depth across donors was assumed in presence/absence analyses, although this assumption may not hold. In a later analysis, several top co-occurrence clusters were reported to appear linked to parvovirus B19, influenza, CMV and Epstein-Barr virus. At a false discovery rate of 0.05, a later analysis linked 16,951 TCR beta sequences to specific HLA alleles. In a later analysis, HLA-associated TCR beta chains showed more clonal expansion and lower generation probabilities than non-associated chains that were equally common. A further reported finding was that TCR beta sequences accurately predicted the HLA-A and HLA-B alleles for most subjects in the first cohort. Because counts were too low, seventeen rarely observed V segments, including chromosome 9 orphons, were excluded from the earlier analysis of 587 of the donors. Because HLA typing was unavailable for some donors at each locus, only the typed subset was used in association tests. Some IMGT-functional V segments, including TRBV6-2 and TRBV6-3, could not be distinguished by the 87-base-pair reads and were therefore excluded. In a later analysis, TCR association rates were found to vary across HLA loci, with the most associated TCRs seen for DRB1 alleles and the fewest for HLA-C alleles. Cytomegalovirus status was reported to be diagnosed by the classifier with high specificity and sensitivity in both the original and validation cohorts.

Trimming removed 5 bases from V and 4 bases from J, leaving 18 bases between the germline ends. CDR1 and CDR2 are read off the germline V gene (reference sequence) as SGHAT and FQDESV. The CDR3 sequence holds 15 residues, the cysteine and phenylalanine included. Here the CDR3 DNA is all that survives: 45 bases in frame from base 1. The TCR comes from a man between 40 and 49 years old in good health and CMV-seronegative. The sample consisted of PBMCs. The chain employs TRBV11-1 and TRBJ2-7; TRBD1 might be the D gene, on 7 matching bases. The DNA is TGTGCCAGCAGCGCGGGGACAGAGTGGCGTTACGAGCAGTACTTC. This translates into CASSAGTEWRYEQYF.